This T cell receptor (beta chain) was captured in a study of T cells in Graves' hyperthyroidism and ophthalmopathy. This clonotype has at least ten counts. V was clipped by 2 bases and J by 5 bases, with 12 bases between them. The germline CDR1 and CDR2 sequences are SGHTA and FQGNSA. This CDR3 contains 14 residues. Amplification of TCR beta CDR3 regions used RNA as the template. The HTBI primer set was used in a first-round RT-PCR of the TCR CDR3. TCRdb reanalysed the multiplex PCR reads using MiXCR and keeps one entry per CDR3 protein. The profile shows 250,000 to 400,000 distinct CDR3 sequences, approximately 14% of them singletons. Fresh peripheral blood, roughly 9.6 ml, was the source of the PBMCs.

Sample: blood. The V and J genes are TRBV7-2 and TRBJ2-5, with D perhaps TRBD1 or TRBD2 (5 bases each). The TCR was taken from a middle-aged woman with Graves' ophthalmopathy. CDR3: CASSLYVWGETQYF. The CDR3 DNA reads as TGTGCCAGCAGCTTATACGTCTGGGGGGAGACCCAGTACTTC.